The 22 T cell receptor beta chains below all came from one sample that was sequenced in a study of CD4+ T cells in melanoma. Some clones are missing from TCRdb's copy, which holds only in-frame ones; the method was immunoSEQ multiplex PCR. Here the sample spans about 110,000 clones, 92% being singletons. Specimen: peripheral blood. Receptor source: a human donor with melanoma.

The rearrangement links TRBV7-2 to TRBJ1-4; D call uncertain. Trimming took off 1 base at V and 0 bases at J, with 6 bases between the two ends. Per germline, CDR1 SGHTA and CDR2 FQGNSA. The CDR3 consists of 15 residues. This CDR3 is CASSLGPTTNEKLFF. CDR3 nucleotide sequence: TGTGCCAGCAGCTTAGGGCCAACAACTAATGAAAAACTGTTTTTT.

The V gene is TRBV19, the J gene TRBJ2-1; perhaps TRBD2 as D (5 bases). CDR3 length equals 13 residues. Deletions cut 0 bases from V and 10 bases from J, with 10 bases between. The germline V gene has CDR1 LNHDA and CDR2 SQIVND (reference sequence). The CDR3, as DNA: TGTGCCAGTAGTATAGATCGAGCGGAAGAGCAGTTCTTC. Amino acids: CASSIDRAEEQFF.

This clone was seen more than once but under ten times. This chain connects TRBV6-5 to TRBJ2-6; tentative D call: TRBD1 (6 bases). The CDR3 length is 15 residues. CDR1 MNHEY and CDR2 SVGAGI come from the germline V gene. V was clipped by 5 bases and J by 4 bases, with 12 bases between them. The CDR3 loop is CASSSSGAGANVLTF. In DNA, the CDR3 is TGTGCCAGCAGTAGTTCAGGGGCCGGGGCCAACGTCCTGACTTTC.

This sequence joins TRBV29-1 and TRBJ2-1; D remains ambiguous. CDR3 length: 12 residues. The germline gives CDR1 SQVTM, CDR2 ANQGSEA. V was clipped by 8 bases and J by 2 bases, with 10 bases between them. As DNA, the CDR3 is TGCAGCACTTCAGGTGCCTACAATGAGCAGTTCTTC. Its translation: CSTSGAYNEQFF.

This clone was counted once. V and J are TRBV7-2 and TRBJ2-2; TRBD2 agrees at 7 bases. Germline loops: CDR1 SGHTA, CDR2 FQGNSA. This CDR3 has 17 amino acids. V dropped 1 base and J dropped 1; count of bases not matched to a gene: 6. The CDR3 protein is CASSLERAGMNTGELFF. Here the CDR3 DNA reads TGTGCCAGCAGCTTAGAACGAGCGGGGATGAACACCGGGGAGCTGTTTTTT.

The DNA for the CDR3 is TGTGCCAGCAGCTTGGTTTCCGGGGGGGAGCAGTTCTTC. This sequence encodes CASSLVSGGEQFF. This chain connects TRBV5-4 to TRBJ2-1; 7 bases map to TRBD2. This CDR3 spans 13 amino acids. The germline CDR1 and CDR2 sequences are SGHNT and YYREEE (reference sequence). Trimming cost V 0 bases and J 10 bases; bases outside gene matches: 4.

The rearrangement joins TRBV7-9 to TRBJ1-5; D is perhaps TRBD1 (5 bases). Per germline, CDR1 SEHNR and CDR2 FQNEAQ (reference sequence). The CDR3 covers 14 residues. V was cut by 1 base and J by 6 bases, with 10 bases left in between. The CDR3 DNA is TGTGCCAGCAGCTTAGAGGCAGGGTCTCAGCCCCAGCATTTT. Protein: CASSLEAGSQPQHF.

This chain joins TRBV28 and TRBJ1-1, with TRBD1 matching over 9 bases. In germline, CDR1 is MDHEN, CDR2 SYDVKM. The CDR3 has 15 residues. The junction had 12 bases not matched to a gene; V was cut back by 4 bases and J by 9 bases. The CDR3 protein is CASSSHGTGMEKAFF. In DNA, the CDR3 is TGTGCCAGCAGTTCACATGGGACAGGGATGGAGAAAGCTTTCTTT.

A remark on this clone: At one end, the junction sequence differs from germline, possibly due to a read error. The chain couples TRBV27 to TRBJ2-6; D is tentatively TRBD1 or TRBD2 (5 bases each). CDR1 and CDR2 from the germline V gene are MNHEY and SMNVEV (reference sequence). CDR3 size: 17 residues. DNA of the CDR3: TGTGCCAGCAGTTTGAGGGGCAGGAGCTCTGTGGCCAACGTCCTGACTTTC. This encodes CASSLRGRSSVANVLTF. The variable domain in full, completed from reference TRBV27 and TRBJ2-6, reads EAQVTQNPRYLITVTGKKLTVTCSQNMNHEYMSWYRQDPGLGLRQIYYSMNVEVTDKGDVPEGYKVSRKEKRNFPLILESPSPNQTSLYFCASSLRGRSSVANVLTFGAGSRLTVL.

The chain employs TRBV5-1 and TRBJ2-2, with 7 bases matching TRBD2. J was trimmed by 3 bases and V by 0 bases; bases with no gene match: 2. Looked up from germline, CDR1 is SGHRS and CDR2 is YFSETQ. The CDR3 loop spans 15 amino acids. The CDR3 DNA follows: TGCGCCAGCAGCTTGGATGGACTAGACACCGGGGAGCTGTTTTTT. This sequence encodes CASSLDGLDTGELFF.

Turning to this clone: Compared with germline, one end of the junction differs, possibly owing to a read error. The gene calls are TRBV5-4 and TRBJ2-7; 8 bases match TRBD1. The CDR3 consists of 13 residues. CDR1 SGHNT and CDR2 YYREEE come from the germline V gene (reference sequence). CDR3: CASSLDREDEQYF. DNA for the CDR3: TGTGCCAGCAGTTTGGACAGGGAAGACGAGCAGTACTTC. Based on the CDR3 plus reference TRBV5-4 and TRBJ2-7, the full variable domain is ETGVTQSPTHLIKTRGQQVTLRCSSQSGHNTVSWYQQALGQGPQFIFQYYREEENGRGNFPPRFSGLQFPNYSSELNVNALELDDSALYLCASSLDREDEQYFGPGTRLTVT.

The chain recombines TRBV5-8 with TRBJ2-2; no reliable D call. The CDR3 has 12 amino acids. Germline loops: CDR1 SGHTS, CDR2 YDEGEE. V lost 1 base to trimming and J lost 7 bases, with 5 bases between them. The chain's CDR3 is CASSLRVGELFF. CDR3 bases: TGTGCCAGCAGCTTGAGGGTCGGGGAGCTGTTTTTT.

The V and J genes are TRBV5-6 and TRBJ1-2; D uncertain. The CDR3 runs to 14 residues. The V end lost 2 bases, the J end lost 1 base, and 9 bases lay between the germline ends. Germline CDR1 and CDR2: SGHDT and YYEEEE. CDR3 sequence: CASSFADRNYGYTF. The CDR3 coding sequence is TGTGCCAGCAGCTTCGCAGATCGTAACTATGGCTACACCTTC.

CDR3: CASSTLASGGTDTQYF. The CDR3 DNA sequence: TGCGCCAGCAGCACCCTGGCTAGCGGGGGCACAGATACGCAGTATTTT. The chain recombines TRBV5-1 with TRBJ2-3, with 9 bases aligning to TRBD2. CDR1 SGHRS and CDR2 YFSETQ come from the germline V gene. The CDR3 is 16 amino acids. The V segment lost 4 bases and the J segment 1 base; nucleotides outside the gene matches: 7.

CDR3 nucleotide sequence: TGTGCCAGCAGCTTATCTTCAGATAATCAGCCCCAGCATTTT. Amino acid sequence: CASSLSSDNQPQHF. The chain carries TRBV7-9 and TRBJ1-5; D call uncertain. V lost 2 bases to trimming and J lost 4 bases, with 9 bases between them. Germline CDR1 and CDR2: SEHNR and FQNEAQ (reference sequence). The CDR3 consists of 14 residues.

This clone was detected once. The gene calls are TRBV2 and TRBJ1-1, with 7 bases aligning to TRBD1. The CDR3 length is 12 residues. Germline V CDR1 and CDR2: SNHLY, FYNNEI. The trim removed 6 bases at V and 6 bases at J, leaving 4 bases unmatched. The DNA of the CDR3 is TGTGCCAGCAGCGAACAGGGGCCTGAAGCTTTCTTT. This translates into CASSEQGPEAFF.

The genes are TRBV7-6 and TRBJ2-7; the match to TRBD1 covers 9 bases. Germline V gene lookup returns CDR1 SGHVS and CDR2 FNYEAQ. The V segment lost 3 bases and the J segment 6 bases; nucleotides outside the gene matches: 12. This CDR3 spans 16 amino acids. This CDR3 is CASSLGGTGTTSEQYF. CDR3 bases: TGTGCCAGCAGCTTGGGGGGGACAGGGACTACGTCCGAGCAGTACTTC.

Here the CDR3 reads CASTPYGRPYEQYF. The DNA of the CDR3 is TGTGCCAGCACCCCGTACGGGAGGCCCTACGAGCAGTACTTC. The chain joins TRBV7-9 to TRBJ2-7; TRBD2 aligns across 7 bases. V was pared by 7 bases and J by 2 bases, with 8 bases of the junction left unmatched. In germline, CDR1 is SEHNR, CDR2 FQNEAQ (reference sequence). There are 14 residues in the CDR3. The full variable domain, in which reference TRBV7-9 and TRBJ2-7 provide the parts outside the CDR3, is DTGVSQNPRHKITKRGQNVTFRCDPISEHNRLYWYRQTLGQGPEFLTYFQNEAQLEKSRLLSDRFSAERPKGSFSTLEIQRTEQGDSAMYLCASTPYGRPYEQYFGPGTRLTVT.

V is TRBV15 and J is TRBJ2-2, with 9 bases fitting TRBD2. J was trimmed by 4 bases and V by 0 bases; bases with no gene match: 9. The CDR3 covers 18 residues. CDR1 is LNHNV and CDR2 is YYDKDF in the germline V gene (reference sequence). CDR3 residues: CATSREGGRLAVTGELFF. CDR3 nucleotides: TGTGCCACCAGCAGAGAGGGAGGTAGACTAGCGGTCACCGGGGAGCTGTTTTTT.

The chain combines TRBV4-1 with TRBJ2-1; tentatively, D is TRBD2 (5 bases). V was pared by 2 bases and J by 2 bases, with 13 bases between. The CDR3 loop spans 16 amino acids. Germline loops: CDR1 MGHRA, CDR2 YSYEKL. The CDR3 loop reads CASSQQEGFTYNEQFF. Written as DNA, the CDR3 is TGCGCCAGCAGCCAACAAGAGGGTTTCACCTACAATGAGCAGTTCTTC.

J is TRBJ2-2 and V is TRBV30, with 10 bases identical to TRBD2. Germline V gene data show CDR1 as GTSNPN and CDR2 as SVGIG (reference sequence). The CDR3 sequence is 13 residues long. J gave up 7 bases and V 7 bases, and 6 bases lay outside the gene matches. DNA of the CDR3: TGTGCCTTACTAGCGGGGCCCTTCGGGGAGCTGTTTTTT. This codes for CALLAGPFGELFF.

V is TRBV4-3 and J is TRBJ1-2; 9 bases are a match to TRBD1. CDR3 length equals 16 residues. Germline loops: CDR1 LGHNA, CDR2 YSLEER. V shed 1 base and J 3 bases; nucleotides not matched to a gene: 6. This chain's CDR3 is CASSQATGQGYYGYTF. The CDR3 region has the DNA TGCGCCAGCAGCCAAGCTACGGGACAGGGCTACTATGGCTACACCTTC.